This is a list of T cell receptor beta chains from one sample in a study of T cells in Graves' hyperthyroidism and ophthalmopathy. TCRdb reprocessed the multiplex PCR reads with MiXCR, giving one entry per CDR3 protein. The sample consists of approximately 710,000 distinct CDR3 sequences, 15% to 20% of them appearing once. The sample was blood. The receptors were sampled from a man aged 50 to 59 with Graves' hyperthyroidism. The CDR3 runs from the conserved cysteine through the conserved F or W. The order of the fields is D gene, clone size, J gene, V gene, CDR3 protein, CDR3 DNA. The D gene is left open where the match is weak. Size is omitted from some rows. Given values are once, few, many or a class for expanded clones.

D gene: .
clone size: .
J gene: TRBJ2-7
V gene: TRBV20-1
CDR3 protein: CSASMDEAVSYEQYF
CDR3 DNA: TGCAGTGCCTCTATGGACGAGGCCGTCTCCTACGAGCAGTACTTC

D gene: .
clone size: many
J gene: TRBJ1-2
V gene: TRBV12-3/TRBV12-4
CDR3 protein: CASSLKLGGYTF
CDR3 DNA: TGTGCCAGCAGTTTAAAGTTAGGTGGCTACACCTTC

D gene: .
clone size: many
J gene: TRBJ1-3
V gene: TRBV11-2
CDR3 protein: CASSRQATSGNTIYF
CDR3 DNA: TGTGCCAGCAGTCGACAGGCCACCTCTGGAAACACCATATATTTT

D gene: .
clone size: .
J gene: TRBJ2-1
V gene: TRBV24-1
CDR3 protein: CATSDARTNLASHEQFF
CDR3 DNA: TGTGCCACCAGTGATGCCAGGACAAACCTTGCGAGTCATGAGCAGTTCTTC

D gene: .
clone size: few
J gene: TRBJ2-7
V gene: TRBV3-1
CDR3 protein: CASSQASDRTYEQYF
CDR3 DNA: TGTGCCAGCAGCCAGGCTTCAGACAGGACCTACGAGCAGTACTTC

D gene: .
clone size: few
J gene: TRBJ1-3
V gene: TRBV7-2
CDR3 protein: CASSLLQPGNTIYF
CDR3 DNA: TGTGCCAGCAGCTTACTACAGCCTGGAAACACCATATATTTT

D gene: TRBD2
clone size: many
J gene: TRBJ2-1
V gene: TRBV7-2
CDR3 protein: CASSLVASGAYNEQFF
CDR3 DNA: TGTGCCAGCAGCTTAGTAGCTAGCGGGGCGTACAATGAGCAGTTCTTC

D gene: TRBD2
clone size: many
J gene: TRBJ2-3
V gene: TRBV28
CDR3 protein: CASSLIGAGGSTDTQYF
CDR3 DNA: TGTGCCAGCAGTTTAATAGGGGCGGGAGGGAGCACAGATACGCAGTATTTT

D gene: TRBD2
clone size: many
J gene: TRBJ2-7
V gene: TRBV2
CDR3 protein: CASSDASGNFNEQYF
CDR3 DNA: TGTGCCAGCAGTGACGCTAGCGGGAATTTCAACGAGCAGTACTTC

D gene: .
clone size: many
J gene: TRBJ1-4
V gene: TRBV10-3
CDR3 protein: CAISPAATNEKLFF
CDR3 DNA: TGTGCCATCTCCCCGGCAGCAACTAATGAAAAACTGTTTTTT

D gene: TRBD2
clone size: few
J gene: TRBJ2-1
V gene: TRBV19
CDR3 protein: CASSGLLAGKRDEQFF
CDR3 DNA: TGTGCCAGTAGTGGCCTCTTAGCGGGAAAGCGGGATGAGCAGTTCTTC

D gene: .
clone size: many
J gene: TRBJ1-1
V gene: TRBV28
CDR3 protein: CASSFPPWTLRSGEVEAFF
CDR3 DNA: TGTGCCAGCAGTTTCCCCCCCTGGACTCTCCGGTCCGGGGAGGTTGAAGCTTTCTTT

D gene: .
clone size: few
J gene: TRBJ2-1
V gene: TRBV20-1
CDR3 protein: CSARGLTARHGFYNEQFF
CDR3 DNA: TGCAGTGCTAGAGGGTTGACAGCCCGGCACGGTTTCTACAATGAGCAGTTCTTC

D gene: .
clone size: .
J gene: TRBJ2-1
V gene: TRBV18
CDR3 protein: CASSPVAVNGHEQFF
CDR3 DNA: TGTGCCAGCTCACCAGTAGCGGTTAATGGACATGAGCAGTTCTTC

D gene: TRBD2
clone size: .
J gene: TRBJ2-2
V gene: TRBV28
CDR3 protein: CASSSWTSGSSGELFF
CDR3 DNA: TGTGCCAGCAGTTCATGGACTAGCGGGAGTTCCGGGGAGCTGTTTTTT

D gene: TRBD1
clone size: .
J gene: TRBJ1-1
V gene: TRBV30
CDR3 protein: CAWSLDRQAFF
CDR3 DNA: TGTGCCTGGAGCTTGGACAGGCAAGCTTTCTTT

D gene: TRBD1
clone size: many
J gene: TRBJ2-1
V gene: TRBV27
CDR3 protein: CASSLRTGEQFF
CDR3 DNA: TGTGCCAGCAGTCTACGGACAGGTGAGCAGTTCTTC

D gene: .
clone size: many
J gene: TRBJ2-2
V gene: TRBV20-1
CDR3 protein: CSALALTNTGELFF
CDR3 DNA: TGCAGTGCTCTAGCGTTAACGAACACCGGGGAGCTGTTTTTT

D gene: .
clone size: many
J gene: TRBJ2-5
V gene: TRBV3-1
CDR3 protein: CASSQGPGGSETQYF
CDR3 DNA: TGTGCCAGCAGCCAAGGACCAGGAGGCTCAGAGACCCAGTACTTC

D gene: .
clone size: .
J gene: TRBJ1-2
V gene: TRBV30
CDR3 protein: CAWSVAIRYGYTF
CDR3 DNA: TGTGCCTGGAGTGTGGCCATCCGTTATGGCTACACCTTC

D gene: .
clone size: .
J gene: TRBJ1-4
V gene: TRBV20-1
CDR3 protein: CSARDGRAGEKLFF
CDR3 DNA: TGCAGTGCTAGAGATGGGCGGGCGGGAGAAAAACTGTTTTTT

D gene: .
clone size: .
J gene: TRBJ1-5
V gene: TRBV20-1
CDR3 protein: CSATRDTGQPQHF
CDR3 DNA: TGCAGTGCTACCCGGGACACGGGGCAGCCCCAGCATTTT

D gene: .
clone size: few
J gene: TRBJ2-1
V gene: TRBV7-8
CDR3 protein: CASSLGLGHEQFF
CDR3 DNA: TGTGCCAGCAGCCTGGGACTGGGGCATGAGCAGTTCTTC

D gene: .
clone size: many
J gene: TRBJ2-5
V gene: TRBV19
CDR3 protein: CASSPRVTLETQYF
CDR3 DNA: TGTGCCAGTAGTCCGAGAGTAACTCTGGAGACCCAGTACTTC

D gene: TRBD2
clone size: many
J gene: TRBJ2-3
V gene: TRBV2
CDR3 protein: CASSAKFLAGGVADTQYF
CDR3 DNA: TGTGCCAGCAGCGCAAAATTTCTAGCGGGAGGTGTTGCAGATACGCAGTATTTT

D gene: TRBD1
clone size: few
J gene: TRBJ2-7
V gene: TRBV12-3/TRBV12-4
CDR3 protein: CASSTRQGLRHEQYF
CDR3 DNA: TGTGCCAGCAGTACCCGACAGGGGCTTAGGCACGAGCAGTACTTC

D gene: TRBD1
clone size: many
J gene: TRBJ2-3
V gene: TRBV28
CDR3 protein: CASSDREADTQYF
CDR3 DNA: TGTGCCAGCAGCGACAGGGAAGCAGATACGCAGTATTTT

D gene: TRBD2
clone size: many
J gene: TRBJ2-7
V gene: TRBV28
CDR3 protein: CASSKGTSLSYEQYF
CDR3 DNA: TGTGCCAGCAGCAAAGGGACTAGTCTCTCCTACGAGCAGTACTTC

D gene: TRBD2
clone size: many
J gene: TRBJ2-1
V gene: TRBV28
CDR3 protein: CASTSVGLGVGEQFF
CDR3 DNA: TGTGCCAGCACCTCGGTGGGACTAGGAGTCGGTGAGCAGTTCTTC

D gene: .
clone size: many
J gene: TRBJ2-5
V gene: TRBV3-1
CDR3 protein: CASSLEGGERDQYF
CDR3 DNA: TGTGCCAGCAGCCTAGAGGGGGGGGAAAGAGACCAGTACTTC

D gene: .
clone size: .
J gene: TRBJ1-1
V gene: TRBV10-1
CDR3 protein: CASSRLVNTEAFF
CDR3 DNA: TGCGCCAGCAGTAGACTTGTGAACACTGAAGCTTTCTTT

D gene: .
clone size: few
J gene: TRBJ2-1
V gene: TRBV13
CDR3 protein: CASTDEGTNEQFF
CDR3 DNA: TGTGCCAGCACCGACGAGGGGACCAATGAGCAGTTCTTC

D gene: .
clone size: many
J gene: TRBJ2-1
V gene: TRBV15
CDR3 protein: CATSRDKAENNEQFF
CDR3 DNA: TGTGCCACCAGCAGAGATAAGGCCGAAAACAATGAGCAGTTCTTC

D gene: TRBD1
clone size: many
J gene: TRBJ2-7
V gene: TRBV2
CDR3 protein: CASTGDRFYEQYF
CDR3 DNA: TGTGCCAGCACTGGGGACAGGTTCTACGAGCAGTACTTC

D gene: .
clone size: few
J gene: TRBJ2-7
V gene: TRBV11-2
CDR3 protein: CASSSSNPYEQYF
CDR3 DNA: TGTGCCAGCAGCTCAAGCAACCCCTACGAGCAGTACTTC

D gene: .
clone size: .
J gene: TRBJ1-5
V gene: TRBV19
CDR3 protein: CASSIFRSTGQPQHF
CDR3 DNA: TGTGCCAGTAGTATTTTCCGCTCAACGGGGCAGCCCCAGCATTTT

D gene: .
clone size: many
J gene: TRBJ1-5
V gene: TRBV2
CDR3 protein: CASSKNLNQPQHF
CDR3 DNA: TGTGCCAGCAGTAAAAACCTAAATCAGCCCCAGCATTTT

D gene: .
clone size: many
J gene: TRBJ1-2
V gene: TRBV7-9
CDR3 protein: CASSLDHSTDTYGYTF
CDR3 DNA: TGTGCCAGCAGCTTAGACCATTCGACCGATACTTATGGCTACACCTTC

D gene: .
clone size: .
J gene: TRBJ1-5
V gene: TRBV18
CDR3 protein: CASSAARDQPQHF
CDR3 DNA: TGTGCCAGCTCAGCGGCACGGGATCAGCCCCAGCATTTT

D gene: TRBD2
clone size: few
J gene: TRBJ2-7
V gene: TRBV20-1
CDR3 protein: CSATGGAGYEQYF
CDR3 DNA: TGCAGTGCTACCGGGGGGGCAGGCTACGAGCAGTACTTC

D gene: .
clone size: many
J gene: TRBJ2-2
V gene: TRBV12-3/TRBV12-4
CDR3 protein: CASSFVIYGSEINSGELFF
CDR3 DNA: TGTGCCAGCAGTTTCGTCATTTACGGGAGCGAGATTAATTCCGGGGAGCTGTTTTTT